The 19 T cell receptor beta chains reported below all come from one sample, sequenced in a study of OX40 agonist ivuxolimab in advanced cancers. Repertoires were generated with immunoSEQ multiplex PCR, while TCRdb's copy carries only in-frame clones and drops some. The sample yields more than 65,000 clones, 89% seen once. The source material was CD4+ or CD8+ T cells sorted from blood, sampled in a trial of the OX40 agonist ivuxolimab. Receptor source: an adult with an advanced solid tumor such as melanoma, head and neck, liver or kidney cancer.

The chain is built from TRBV11-2 and TRBJ2-6; D might be TRBD1 (5 bases). With 8 bases removed from V and 0 bases from J, the gap between germline ends came to 11 bases. Looked up from germline, CDR1 is SGHAT and CDR2 is FQNNGV. The CDR3 is 15 amino acids. The CDR3, as DNA: TGTGCCAGCGGCAGACAGAGCTCTGGGGCCAACGTCCTGACTTTC. Its protein is CASGRQSSGANVLTF.

CDR3 sequence: CASSTGQRGYTF. CDR3 nucleotide sequence: TGTGCCAGTAGTACCGGACAGAGGGGCTACACCTTC. The chain joins TRBV19 to TRBJ1-2, with a tentative D call TRBD1 (6 bases). In germline, CDR1 is LNHDA, CDR2 SQIVND (reference sequence). The CDR3 contains 12 residues. Trimming shortened V by 4 bases and J by 8 bases, and 11 bases separated the two germline ends.

This clone has just a few counts. The genes are TRBV6-1 and TRBJ2-4; 12 bases agree with TRBD2. Germline CDR1 MNHNS, CDR2 SASEGT. Trimming at V came to 7 bases and at J to 3 bases, leaving 1 base not matched to a gene. The CDR3 length is 14 residues. CDR3 nucleotide sequence: TGTGCCAGCACTAGCGGGGGGGGCAAAAACATTCAGTACTTC. Protein: CASTSGGGKNIQYF.

The chain uses TRBV5-1 and TRBJ2-2; TRBD2 agrees at 7 bases. V shed 4 bases and J 6 bases; nucleotides not matched to a gene: 9. CDR3 length: 15 amino acids. Germline V lookup: CDR1 SGHRS, CDR2 YFSETQ. The CDR3 sequence is CASSQASGWSGELFF. The CDR3 coding sequence is TGCGCCAGCAGCCAAGCTAGCGGCTGGTCCGGGGAGCTGTTTTTT.

This clone was observed a few times. The chain links TRBV10-1 to TRBJ2-1; TRBD2 agrees at 8 bases. Per germline, CDR1 WNHNN and CDR2 SYGVQD (reference sequence). CDR3 length equals 15 residues. V dropped 0 bases and J dropped 7; count of bases not matched to a gene: 5. The CDR3 DNA reads TGCGCCAGCAGTGAGTCGGGAGGACTAGCAAATGAGCAGTTCTTC. Translation: CASSESGGLANEQFF.

The rearrangement links TRBV5-6 to TRBJ2-2; 7 nucleotides align to TRBD2. Trimming removed 2 bases from V and 6 bases from J; junction bases left unmatched: 10. The V gene's germline CDR1 is SGHDT and CDR2 YYEEEE. The CDR3 runs to 16 residues. The CDR3 nucleotides read TGTGCCAGCAGCTTTGATCGAGCGGGATCGGCCGGGGAGCTGTTTTTT. This gives the protein CASSFDRAGSAGELFF.

V usage is TRBV23-1 and J usage is TRBJ2-7; TRBD2 aligns across 8 bases. TRBV23-1 is annotated as an ORF whose role is uncertain. This CDR3 has 18 amino acids. V was clipped by 4 bases and J by 0 bases; unmatched bases: 14. The CDR3: CASSRRLARRTFSYEQYF. The CDR3 DNA reads TGCGCCAGCAGTCGCCGACTAGCGCGACGAACTTTCTCCTACGAGCAGTACTTC.

The chain employs TRBV11-3 and TRBJ2-2; 9 bases agree with TRBD1. Germline V gene data show CDR1 as SGHNT and CDR2 as YENEEA. V shed 2 bases, J shed 7 bases, and the junction held 2 bases outside the gene matches. This CDR3 has 14 residues. As DNA, the CDR3 is TGTGCCAGCAGCTTAACAGGGGGCAACGGGGAGCTGTTTTTT. Its protein is CASSLTGGNGELFF. Together with reference TRBV11-3 and TRBJ2-2, the CDR3 gives the full variable domain: EAGVVQSPRYKIIEKKQPVAFWCNPISGHNTLYWYLQNLGQGPELLIRYENEEAVDDSQLPKDRFSAERLKGVDSTLKIQPAELGDSAVYLCASSLTGGNGELFFGEGSRLTVL.

The chain has TRBV29-1 and TRBJ2-6; possibly TRBD2 for D (5 bases). The CDR3 spans 13 residues. Trimming removed 5 bases at V and 1 base at J, with 6 bases between. CDR1 and CDR2 (germline): SQVTM, ANQGSEA. Here the CDR3 DNA reads TGCAGCGTTCGGGGATCTGGGGCCAACGTCCTGACTTTC. It codes for CSVRGSGANVLTF.

This chain links TRBV30 with TRBJ1-5, with a tentative D call TRBD1 (6 bases). The germline V gene encodes CDR1 GTSNPN and CDR2 SVGIG (reference sequence). This CDR3 has 13 amino acids. V was pared by 3 bases and J by 4 bases, with 10 bases between. CDR3 nucleotide sequence: TGTGCCTGGAGGATAGACAGGAATCAGCCCCAGCATTTT. It yields the protein CAWRIDRNQPQHF.

This CDR3 is CASSPRPLSGASYEQYF. As DNA, the CDR3 is TGTGCCAGCAGCCCTAGGCCCCTATCGGGGGCCTCCTACGAGCAGTACTTC. V is TRBV7-8 and J is TRBJ2-7; D might be TRBD1 or TRBD2, each matching 6 bases. V lost 5 bases to trimming and J lost 0 bases, with 20 bases between them. The germline V gene has CDR1 SGHVS and CDR2 FQNEAQ. The CDR3 has 17 residues. Variable domain in full (rest from reference TRBV7-8 and TRBJ2-7): GAGVSQSPRYKVAKRGQDVALRCDPISGHVSLFWYQQALGQGPEFLTYFQNEAQLDKSGLPSDRFFAERPEGSVSTLKIQRTQQEDSAVYLCASSPRPLSGASYEQYFGPGTRLTVT.

V gene TRBV9 combines with J gene TRBJ2-1; 13 nucleotides line up with TRBD2. Germline values: CDR1 SGDLS, CDR2 YYNGEE. The junction had 12 bases not matched to a gene; V was cut back by 3 bases and J by 6 bases. The CDR3 spans 18 residues. The CDR3 sequence is CASSAPLRTSGSVNEQFF. In DNA form, the CDR3 reads TGTGCCAGCAGCGCCCCCCTACGGACTAGCGGGAGCGTCAATGAGCAGTTCTTC.

This clone was observed a handful of times. The rearrangement uses TRBV7-6 and TRBJ1-1, with TRBD1 identical over 8 bases. Looked up from germline, CDR1 is SGHVS and CDR2 is FNYEAQ. The CDR3 totals 15 residues. V gave up 1 base and J gave up 10 bases; unmatched junction bases: 11. The CDR3 nucleotides read TGTGCCAGCAGCTTAGAGGGGCATGTGGGGACAGGAGCTTTCTTT. Protein sequence: CASSLEGHVGTGAFF.

The V and J genes are TRBV21-1 and TRBJ1-5. TRBV21-1 is a recognized pseudogene. The CDR3 has 16 residues. The CDR3 reads CASSPRWDGSNQPQHF. The CDR3, as DNA: TGTGCCAGCAGCCCTCGGTGGGACGGGAGCAATCAGCCCCAGCATTTT.

The genes are TRBV19 and TRBJ2-6, with a tentative D call TRBD1 (5 bases). Germline assignment: CDR1 LNHDA and CDR2 SQIVND (reference sequence). With 9 bases removed from V and 1 base from J, the gap between germline ends came to 16 bases. The CDR3 is 16 amino acids. CDR3 sequence (DNA): TGTGCCAGCGTACGGACACTTTCTTCTGGGGCCAACGTCCTGACTTTC. This gives the protein CASVRTLSSGANVLTF.

This sequence joins TRBV4-3 and TRBJ1-4; unclear D gene. Trimming removed 1 base at V and 0 bases at J, with 12 bases between. CDR3 length: 17 residues. CDR1 LGHNA and CDR2 YSLEER come from the germline V gene. CDR3 bases: TGCGCCAGCAGCCAAGCTTTCTACAGTGCAACTAATGAAAAACTGTTTTTT. Translating it yields CASSQAFYSATNEKLFF.

The V gene is TRBV10-3, the J gene TRBJ2-2; tentative D call: TRBD1 (5 bases). Trimming shortened V by 2 bases and J by 0 bases, and 10 bases separated the two germline ends. The CDR3 is 16 residues long. Germline CDR1 reads ENHRY; CDR2 reads SYGVKD. Here the CDR3 DNA reads TGTGCCATCAGTGAGCCCCAGGGCCCGAACACCGGGGAGCTGTTTTTT. Translated: CAISEPQGPNTGELFF.

V and J are TRBV27 and TRBJ2-3, with 8 bases aligning to TRBD2. Germline V gene lookup returns CDR1 MNHEY and CDR2 SMNVEV (reference sequence). The CDR3 is made up of 13 amino acids. The ends lost 9 bases at V and 4 bases at J; junction bases unmatched: 6. CDR3 sequence: CASRAGGSDTQYF. The CDR3 coding sequence is TGTGCCAGTCGGGCGGGAGGATCAGATACGCAGTATTTT.

The chain recombines TRBV28 with TRBJ1-5; D is unresolved. V was cut by 7 bases and J by 0 bases, with 4 bases left in between. The germline gives CDR1 MDHEN, CDR2 SYDVKM. The CDR3 is made up of 12 amino acids. CDR3 amino acids: CASTNSNQPQHF. The CDR3 DNA reads as TGTGCCAGCACTAATAGCAATCAGCCCCAGCATTTT.